Each of the 15 T cell receptor beta chains below was sequenced from the same sample in a study of OX40 agonist ivuxolimab in advanced cancers. Measured with immunoSEQ multiplex PCR; TCRdb has only the in-frame clones, and not every one. The sample lists 65,000 to 90,000 clones, 90% to 95% occurring once. The source was CD4+ or CD8+ T cells sorted from blood, collected in a trial of the OX40 agonist ivuxolimab. The receptor set was obtained from an adult with an advanced solid tumor such as melanoma, head and neck, liver or kidney cancer.

The chain recombines TRBV7-2 with TRBJ2-1, with 14 bases fitting TRBD2. The CDR3 sequence is 15 residues long. After removal of 5 bases from V and 6 bases from J, the junction contained 3 bases not matched to a gene. The germline gives CDR1 SGHTA, CDR2 FQGNSA. Here the CDR3 reads CASSTGLAGVNEQFF. For the CDR3, the DNA is TGTGCCAGCAGCACGGGACTAGCGGGGGTCAATGAGCAGTTCTTC.

The chain has TRBV6-1 and TRBJ1-2; maybe TRBD1 (5 bases). CDR1 is MNHNS, CDR2 SASEGT, per germline. CDR3 length: 15 amino acids. The germline V and J ends were trimmed by 4 bases and 4 bases, with 16 bases remaining between them. CDR3 DNA sequence: TGTGCCAGCAGTGGTCCCGTGGGGGTTGTCTATGGCTACACCTTC. Translation: CASSGPVGVVYGYTF.

The chain joins TRBV2 to TRBJ2-7; D gene ambiguous. This CDR3 is 11 amino acids long. The germline gives CDR1 SNHLY, CDR2 FYNNEI. Trimming cost V 5 bases and J 6 bases, with 8 bases left between them. CDR3 in amino acids: CASSYTGEQYF. CDR3 nucleotide sequence: TGTGCCAGCAGTTACACTGGCGAGCAGTACTTC.

The J gene is TRBJ2-5, the V gene TRBV19; 9 bases match TRBD2. Trimming removed 3 bases from V and 4 bases from J; junction bases left unmatched: 6. The length of the CDR3 is 15 residues. CDR1 is LNHDA, CDR2 SQIVND, per germline (reference sequence). CDR3 region: CASSIIAGEGETQYF. As DNA, the CDR3 is TGTGCCAGTAGTATCATAGCGGGAGAAGGAGAGACCCAGTACTTC.

Here the CDR3 reads CASSYSDRVKNIQYF. DNA of the CDR3: TGTGCCAGCAGTTACTCGGACAGAGTCAAAAACATTCAGTACTTC. V gene TRBV6-5 combines with J gene TRBJ2-4; D possibly corresponds to TRBD1 (6 bases). Per germline, CDR1 MNHEY and CDR2 SVGAGI. The CDR3 totals 15 residues. V was cut by 0 bases and J by 3 bases, with 9 bases left in between.

CDR3 in amino acids: CASSPSGGTYEQYF. The CDR3 nucleotides are TGCGCCAGCAGCCCGAGCGGGGGTACCTACGAGCAGTACTTC. V usage is TRBV10-2 and J usage is TRBJ2-7, with 8 bases identical to TRBD2. The CDR3 loop spans 14 amino acids. Germline V gives CDR1 WSHSY, CDR2 SAAADI. With 6 bases clipped from V and 2 bases from J, the junction kept 6 bases outside the gene matches.

This clone was seen once. The CDR3 DNA reads TGTGCCAGCAGCTTATATGTGGGATGGGAGCAGTACTTC. Translating gives CASSLYVGWEQYF. The rearrangement uses TRBV7-6 and TRBJ2-7, with no clear D. CDR3 length equals 13 residues. The V gene's germline CDR1 is SGHVS and CDR2 FNYEAQ. V lost 2 bases, J lost 7 bases, and 12 bases lay in between.

This clone was seen a single time. The gene calls are TRBV27 and TRBJ1-1, with 8 bases matching TRBD1. The CDR3 totals 14 residues. V was pared by 7 bases and J by 4 bases, with 8 bases of the junction left unmatched. The V gene's germline CDR1 is MNHEY and CDR2 SMNVEV (reference sequence). The CDR3 sequence: CASIPDRAGTEAFF. The CDR3 bases are TGTGCCAGCATCCCGGACAGGGCGGGCACTGAAGCTTTCTTT.

The CDR3 loop reads CASSFTGEYHNEQFF. DNA of the CDR3: TGTGCCAGCAGTTTTACAGGGGAATACCACAATGAGCAGTTCTTC. This sequence joins TRBV6-5 and TRBJ2-1; 7 nucleotides line up with TRBD1. CDR3 length: 15 residues. Germline V gene sequence: CDR1 MNHEY, CDR2 SVGAGI. V lost 4 bases to trimming and J lost 5 bases; unmatched junction nucleotides: 8.

The V gene is TRBV7-9, the J gene TRBJ2-5; unclear D gene. V dropped 5 bases and J dropped 7 bases, with 11 bases sitting between them. The CDR3 is 12 residues long. The V gene's germline CDR1 is SEHNR and CDR2 FQNEAQ (reference sequence). The CDR3 spells CASSQQTGTQYF. The CDR3 region has the DNA TGTGCCAGCAGCCAGCAAACTGGGACCCAGTACTTC.

The V call is TRBV27, the J call TRBJ2-1, with 8 positions matching TRBD1. This CDR3 region has 16 residues. V gave up 3 bases and J gave up 12 bases; unmatched junction bases: 16. From germline, CDR1 is MNHEY and CDR2 SMNVEV (reference sequence). CDR3 residues: CASSLSTGTGERVQFF. CDR3 in DNA: TGTGCCAGCAGTTTGTCAACCGGGACAGGAGAGCGGGTGCAGTTCTTC.

Comment on this clone: One junction end does not reproduce the germline sequence, and a read error may be involved. Other DNA sequences of this sample code for an identical CDR3. The DNA of the CDR3 is TGTGCTAGCAGCCTGGGGACTAGCGTAAAAGAGACCCAGTACTTC. The encoded protein is CASSLGTSVKETQYF. The rearrangement uses TRBV7-7 and TRBJ2-5, with 10 positions matching TRBD2. Germline values: CDR1 SSHAT, CDR2 FNYEAQ (reference sequence). The CDR3 contains 15 residues.

This clone was seen just once. The J gene is TRBJ1-3, the V gene TRBV7-9; D gene unclear. Germline loops: CDR1 SEHNR, CDR2 FQNEAQ (reference sequence). V gave up 5 bases and J gave up 2 bases, with 7 bases separating them. This CDR3 spans 13 amino acids. The CDR3 DNA reads TGTGCCAGCAGCAGTGGGGCTGGAAACACCATATATTTT. As protein: CASSSGAGNTIYF.

This sequence joins TRBV4-2 and TRBJ1-4; D not certain. This CDR3 spans 17 amino acids. V shed 1 base and J shed 2 bases, with 14 bases lying between them. Looked up from germline, CDR1 is LGHNA and CDR2 is YNFKEQ. CDR3 region: CASSQVDRGGTNEKLFF. The CDR3 DNA reads TGTGCCAGCAGCCAAGTTGACCGGGGAGGGACTAATGAAAAACTGTTTTTT.

The chain couples TRBV7-9 to TRBJ1-1; a weak D match, TRBD1 (6 bases). The germline V gene has CDR1 SEHNR and CDR2 FQNEAQ (reference sequence). Trimming pared 4 bases from V and 0 bases from J, leaving 18 bases between. The CDR3 runs 17 residues. The chain's CDR3 is CASSYIPGAGLNTEAFF. CDR3 bases: TGTGCCAGCAGCTACATACCGGGGGCGGGGCTGAACACTGAAGCTTTCTTT.